The sequence of this T cell receptor (beta chain) was determined in a study of T cell responses to AZD1222 COVID-19 vaccine. Study overall: Second-dose intervals of approximately 4 or approximately 12 weeks were pooled. Study observations and caveats: Without day 14 samples, only post-peak T cell repertoires were studied. Most donors were white British, females outnumbered males, and clonal diversity was possibly underestimated. As reported, nearly half of all spike-specific TCRs target variant regions that are unmutated.

Sequenced by immunoSEQ multiplex PCR; TCRdb stores in-frame clones only, minus some. Of 110,000 or so clones listed, 91% are singletons. The CDR3 has 11 residues. The V end was cut by 5 bases, the J end by 9 bases, with 8 bases between. The germline V gene has CDR1 MDHEN and CDR2 SYDVKM. In regard to this clone: Its antigen is still unknown.

Sample: peripheral blood, taken on day 0 of AZD1222 vaccination. The source of this sequence is an adult in good health. This chain links TRBV28 with TRBJ1-5; tentative D call: TRBD1 (5 bases). CDR3 DNA sequence: TGTGCCAGCAGTGTAAGGGGGCCCCAGCATTTT. Translation gives CASSVRGPQHF. The full variable domain, completed using reference TRBV28 and TRBJ1-5, is DVKVTQSSRYLVKRTGEKVFLECVQDMDHENMFWYRQDPGLGLRLIYFSYDVKMKEKGDIPEGYSVSREKKERFSLILESASTNQTSMYLCASSVRGPQHFGDGTRLSIL.